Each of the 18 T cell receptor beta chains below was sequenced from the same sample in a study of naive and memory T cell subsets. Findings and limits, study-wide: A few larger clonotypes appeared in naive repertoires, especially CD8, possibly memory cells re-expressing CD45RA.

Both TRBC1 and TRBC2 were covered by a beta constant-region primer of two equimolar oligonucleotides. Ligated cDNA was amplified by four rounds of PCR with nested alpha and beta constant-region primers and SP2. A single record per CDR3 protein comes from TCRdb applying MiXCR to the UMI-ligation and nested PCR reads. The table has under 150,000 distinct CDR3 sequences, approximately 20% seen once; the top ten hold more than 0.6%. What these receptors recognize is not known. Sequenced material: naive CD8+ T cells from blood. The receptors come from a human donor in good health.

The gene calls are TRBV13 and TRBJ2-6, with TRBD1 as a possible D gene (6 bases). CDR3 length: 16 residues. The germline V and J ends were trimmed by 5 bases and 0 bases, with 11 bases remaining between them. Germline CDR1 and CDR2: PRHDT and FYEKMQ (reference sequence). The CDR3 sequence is CASSRGHNSGANVLTF. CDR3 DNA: TGTGCCAGCAGCAGGGGACACAACTCTGGGGCCAACGTCCTGACTTTC.

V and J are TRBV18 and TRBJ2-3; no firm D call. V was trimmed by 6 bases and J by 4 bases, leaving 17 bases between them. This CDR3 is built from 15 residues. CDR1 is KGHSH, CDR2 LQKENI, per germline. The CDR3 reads CASSSEAGSADTQYF. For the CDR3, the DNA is TGTGCCAGCTCTTCCGAGGCAGGAAGTGCAGATACGCAGTATTTT.

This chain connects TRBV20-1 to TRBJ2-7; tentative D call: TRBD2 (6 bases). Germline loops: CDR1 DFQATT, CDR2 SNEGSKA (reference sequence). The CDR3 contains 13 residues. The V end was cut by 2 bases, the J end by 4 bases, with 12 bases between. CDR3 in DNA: TGCAGTGCTAGACCGCCACGGGGGTACGAGCAGTACTTC. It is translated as CSARPPRGYEQYF.

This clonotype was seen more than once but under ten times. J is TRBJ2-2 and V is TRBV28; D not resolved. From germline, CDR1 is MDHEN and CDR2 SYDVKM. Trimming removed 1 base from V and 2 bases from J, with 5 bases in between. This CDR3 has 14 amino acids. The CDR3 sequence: CASSLSVNTGELFF. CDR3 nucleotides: TGTGCCAGCAGTTTATCGGTCAACACCGGGGAGCTGTTTTTT.

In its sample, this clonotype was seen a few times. This CDR3 is CASSQASDPEAFF. The CDR3 nucleotides read TGTGCCAGCAGCCAAGCCTCCGACCCCGAAGCTTTCTTT. J is TRBJ1-1 and V is TRBV14; no clear D gene. CDR3 size: 13 residues. The ends were cut back, 1 base at V and 8 bases at J, with 11 bases in the middle. Germline assignment: CDR1 SGHDN and CDR2 FVKESK. Full variable domain (outside the CDR3, taken from reference TRBV14 and TRBJ1-1): EAGVTQFPSHSVIEKGQTVTLRCDPISGHDNLYWYRRVMGKEIKFLLHFVKESKQDESGMPNNRFLAERTGGTYSTLKVQPAELEDSGVYFCASSQASDPEAFFGQGTRLTVV.

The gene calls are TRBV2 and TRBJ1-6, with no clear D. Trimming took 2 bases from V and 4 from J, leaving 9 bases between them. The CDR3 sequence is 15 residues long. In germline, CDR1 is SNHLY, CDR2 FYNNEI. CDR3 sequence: CASSEQAGYNSPLHF. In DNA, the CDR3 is TGTGCCAGCAGTGAACAGGCAGGTTATAATTCACCCCTCCACTTT. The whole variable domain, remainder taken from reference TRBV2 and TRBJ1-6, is EPEVTQTPSHQVTQMGQEVILRCVPISNHLYFYWYRQILGQKVEFLVSFYNNEISEKSEIFDDQFSVERPDGSNFTLKIRSTKLEDSAMYFCASSEQAGYNSPLHFGNGTRLTVT.

The CDR3 sequence is CASSLSDGWEQYF. CDR3 DNA: TGTGCCAGCAGTTTATCGGACGGGTGGGAGCAGTACTTC. The J gene is TRBJ2-7, the V gene TRBV27; D gene uncertain. The CDR3 loop spans 13 amino acids. Germline loops: CDR1 MNHEY, CDR2 SMNVEV (reference sequence). Trimming removed 0 bases from V and 7 bases from J, with 10 bases in between.

CDR3 DNA sequence: TGCGCCAGCAGCCAAGGTGTTGCGGGACTAGCGGGAGTGGGGCAGTACTTC. Translation gives CASSQGVAGLAGVGQYF. This chain joins TRBV4-1 and TRBJ2-7, with TRBD2 matching over 14 bases. Germline V lookup: CDR1 MGHRA, CDR2 YSYEKL. The CDR3 loop spans 17 amino acids. V dropped 1 base and J dropped 9; count of bases not matched to a gene: 11.

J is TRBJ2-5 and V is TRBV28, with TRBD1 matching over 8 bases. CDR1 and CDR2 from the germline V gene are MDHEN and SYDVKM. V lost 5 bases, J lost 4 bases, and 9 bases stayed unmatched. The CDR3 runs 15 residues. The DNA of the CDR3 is TGTGCCAGCAGTCCGGGACAGGCCCCAGGAGAGACCCAGTACTTC. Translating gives CASSPGQAPGETQYF.

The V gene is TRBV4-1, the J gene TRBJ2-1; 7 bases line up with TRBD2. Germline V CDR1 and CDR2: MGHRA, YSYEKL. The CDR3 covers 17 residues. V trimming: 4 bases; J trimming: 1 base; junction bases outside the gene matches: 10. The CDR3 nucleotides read TGCGCCAGCAGCCTCAAAGGATGGGAGGGGTCCTACAATGAGCAGTTCTTC. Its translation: CASSLKGWEGSYNEQFF.

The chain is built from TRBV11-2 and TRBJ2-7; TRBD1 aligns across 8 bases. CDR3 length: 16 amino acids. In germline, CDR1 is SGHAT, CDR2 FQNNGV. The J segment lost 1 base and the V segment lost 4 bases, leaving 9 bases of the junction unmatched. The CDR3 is CASSSDRQGKSYEQYF. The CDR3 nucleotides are TGTGCCAGCAGCTCCGACAGACAGGGGAAGTCCTACGAGCAGTACTTC.

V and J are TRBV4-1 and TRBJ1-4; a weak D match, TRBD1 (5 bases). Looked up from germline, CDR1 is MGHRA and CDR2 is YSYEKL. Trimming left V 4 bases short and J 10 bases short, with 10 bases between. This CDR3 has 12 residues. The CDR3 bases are TGCGCCAGCAGCCTCGACGGGGCAAAACTGTTTTTT. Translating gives CASSLDGAKLFF.

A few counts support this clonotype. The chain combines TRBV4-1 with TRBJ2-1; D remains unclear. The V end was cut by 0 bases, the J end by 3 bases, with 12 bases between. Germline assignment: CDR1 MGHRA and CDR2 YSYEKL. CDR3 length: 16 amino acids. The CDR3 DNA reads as TGCGCCAGCAGCCAAGAGTCCGGGCGTGACTACAATGAGCAGTTCTTC. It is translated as CASSQESGRDYNEQFF.

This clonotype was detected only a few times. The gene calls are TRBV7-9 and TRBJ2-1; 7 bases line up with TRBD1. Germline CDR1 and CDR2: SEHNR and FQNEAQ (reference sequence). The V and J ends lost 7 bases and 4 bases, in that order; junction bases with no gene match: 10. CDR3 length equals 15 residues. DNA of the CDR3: TGTGCCAGCACCCCAGCAGACAGGGTGTACAATGAGCAGTTCTTC. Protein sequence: CASTPADRVYNEQFF.

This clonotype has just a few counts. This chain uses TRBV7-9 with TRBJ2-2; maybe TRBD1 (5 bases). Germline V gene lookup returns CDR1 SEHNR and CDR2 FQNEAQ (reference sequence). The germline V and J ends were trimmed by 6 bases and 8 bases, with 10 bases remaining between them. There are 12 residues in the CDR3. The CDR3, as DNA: TGTGCCAGCAGGGCACCAGGGGGGGAGCTGTTTTTT. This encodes CASRAPGGELFF.

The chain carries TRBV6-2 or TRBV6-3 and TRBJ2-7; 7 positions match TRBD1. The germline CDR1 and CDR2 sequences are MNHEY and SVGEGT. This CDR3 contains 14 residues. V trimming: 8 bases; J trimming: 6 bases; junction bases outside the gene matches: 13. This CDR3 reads CASRPDRDLGEQYF. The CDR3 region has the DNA TGTGCCAGCCGCCCCGACAGGGACCTAGGCGAGCAGTACTTC.

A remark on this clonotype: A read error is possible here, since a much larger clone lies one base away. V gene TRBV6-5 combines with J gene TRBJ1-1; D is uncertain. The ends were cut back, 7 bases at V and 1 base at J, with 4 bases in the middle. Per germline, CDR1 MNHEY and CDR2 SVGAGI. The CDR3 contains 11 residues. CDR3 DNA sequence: TGTGCCAGCAAAGGGAACACTGAAGCTTTCTTT. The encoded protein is CASKGNTEAFF.

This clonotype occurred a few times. Written as DNA, the CDR3 is TGCAGTGCTAGGGGCAGATCGAACACTGAAGCTTTCTTT. Translating it yields CSARGRSNTEAFF. The gene calls are TRBV20-1 and TRBJ1-1; no definite D call. V was shortened by 3 bases and J by 1 base, with 9 bases between the two germline ends. The length of the CDR3 is 13 residues. Germline V gives CDR1 DFQATT, CDR2 SNEGSKA (reference sequence).